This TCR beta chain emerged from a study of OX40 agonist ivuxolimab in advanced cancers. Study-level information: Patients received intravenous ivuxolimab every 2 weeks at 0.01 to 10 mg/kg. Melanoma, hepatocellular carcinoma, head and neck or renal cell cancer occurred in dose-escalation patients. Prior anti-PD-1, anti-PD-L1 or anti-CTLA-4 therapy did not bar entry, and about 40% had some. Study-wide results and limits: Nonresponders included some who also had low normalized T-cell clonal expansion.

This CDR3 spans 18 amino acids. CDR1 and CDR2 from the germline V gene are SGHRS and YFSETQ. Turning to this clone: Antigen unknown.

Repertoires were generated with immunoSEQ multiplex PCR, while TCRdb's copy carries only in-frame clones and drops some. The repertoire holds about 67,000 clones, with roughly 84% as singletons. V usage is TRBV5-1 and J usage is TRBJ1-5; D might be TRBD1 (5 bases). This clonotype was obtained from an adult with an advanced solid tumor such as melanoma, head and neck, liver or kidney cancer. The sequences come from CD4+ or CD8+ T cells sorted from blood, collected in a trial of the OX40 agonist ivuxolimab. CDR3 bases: TGCGCTCCTATGATCCAGGGCCCAGGGAAGACTAGCAATCAGCCCCAGCATTTT. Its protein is CAPMIQGPGKTSNQPQHF.